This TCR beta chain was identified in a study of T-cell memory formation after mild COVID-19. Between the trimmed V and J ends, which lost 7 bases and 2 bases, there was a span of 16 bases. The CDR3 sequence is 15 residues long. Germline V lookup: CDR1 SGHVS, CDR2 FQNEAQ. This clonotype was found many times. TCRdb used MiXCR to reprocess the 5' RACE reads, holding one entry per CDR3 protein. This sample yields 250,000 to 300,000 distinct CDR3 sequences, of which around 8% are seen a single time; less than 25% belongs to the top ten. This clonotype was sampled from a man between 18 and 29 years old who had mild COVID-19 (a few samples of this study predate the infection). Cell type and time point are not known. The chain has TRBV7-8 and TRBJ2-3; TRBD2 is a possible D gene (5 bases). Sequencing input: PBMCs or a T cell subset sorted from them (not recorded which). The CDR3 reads CASTYSDTHTDTQYF. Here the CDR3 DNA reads TGTGCCAGCACCTATAGCGATACTCACACAGATACGCAGTATTTT.